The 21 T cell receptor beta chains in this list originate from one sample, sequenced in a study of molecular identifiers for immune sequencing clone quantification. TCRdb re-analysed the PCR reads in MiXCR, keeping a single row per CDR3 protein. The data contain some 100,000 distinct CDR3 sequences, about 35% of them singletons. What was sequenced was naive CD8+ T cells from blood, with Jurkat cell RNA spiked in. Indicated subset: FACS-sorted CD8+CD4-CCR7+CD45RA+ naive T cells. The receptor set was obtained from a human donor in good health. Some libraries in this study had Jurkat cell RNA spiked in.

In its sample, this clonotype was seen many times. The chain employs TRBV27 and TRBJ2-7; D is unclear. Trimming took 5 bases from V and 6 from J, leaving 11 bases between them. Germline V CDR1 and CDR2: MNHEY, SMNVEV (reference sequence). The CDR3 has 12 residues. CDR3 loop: CASSPLGLEQYF. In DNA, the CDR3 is TGTGCCAGCAGTCCCCTAGGGCTCGAGCAGTACTTC.

The CDR3 bases are TGTGCCAGCAGTTTGGCCCCAGGGAACACCGGGGAGCTGTTTTTT. Protein product: CASSLAPGNTGELFF. This chain links TRBV12-3 or TRBV12-4 with TRBJ2-2; D gene uncertain. With 3 bases removed from V and 1 base from J, the gap between germline ends came to 9 bases. The CDR3 contains 15 residues.

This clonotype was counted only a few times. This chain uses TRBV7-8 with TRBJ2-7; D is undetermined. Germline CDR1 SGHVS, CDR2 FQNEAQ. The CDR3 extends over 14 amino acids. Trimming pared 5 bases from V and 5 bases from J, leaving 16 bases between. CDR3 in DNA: TGTGCCAGCAGCCCCCAAAGGGCAGGAGACGAGCAGTACTTC. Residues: CASSPQRAGDEQYF.

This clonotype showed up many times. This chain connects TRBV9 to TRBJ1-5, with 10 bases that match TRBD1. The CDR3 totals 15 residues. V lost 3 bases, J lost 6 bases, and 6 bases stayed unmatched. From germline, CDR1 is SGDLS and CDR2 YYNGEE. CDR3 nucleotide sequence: TGTGCCAGCAGCGAAGATGGGACAGGGGCTCAGCCCCAGCATTTT. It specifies CASSEDGTGAQPQHF.

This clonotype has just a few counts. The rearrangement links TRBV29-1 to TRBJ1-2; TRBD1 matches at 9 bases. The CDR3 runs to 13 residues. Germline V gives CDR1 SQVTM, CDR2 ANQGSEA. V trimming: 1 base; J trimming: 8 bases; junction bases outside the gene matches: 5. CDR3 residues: CSVEGDREGGYTF. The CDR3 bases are TGCAGCGTTGAAGGGGACAGGGAAGGCGGCTACACCTTC.

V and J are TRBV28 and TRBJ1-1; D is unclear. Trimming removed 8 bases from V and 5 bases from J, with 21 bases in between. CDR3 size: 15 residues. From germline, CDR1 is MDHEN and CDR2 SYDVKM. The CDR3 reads CASCPKARRRTEAFF. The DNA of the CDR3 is TGTGCCAGCTGCCCGAAGGCCCGGAGGAGGACTGAAGCTTTCTTT.

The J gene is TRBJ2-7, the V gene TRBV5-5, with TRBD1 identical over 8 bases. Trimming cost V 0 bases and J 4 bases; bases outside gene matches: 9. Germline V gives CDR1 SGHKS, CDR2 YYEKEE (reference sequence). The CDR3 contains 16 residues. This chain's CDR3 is CASSLGAGQGAYEQYF. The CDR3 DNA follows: TGTGCCAGCAGCTTGGGGGCCGGACAGGGCGCGTACGAGCAGTACTTC.

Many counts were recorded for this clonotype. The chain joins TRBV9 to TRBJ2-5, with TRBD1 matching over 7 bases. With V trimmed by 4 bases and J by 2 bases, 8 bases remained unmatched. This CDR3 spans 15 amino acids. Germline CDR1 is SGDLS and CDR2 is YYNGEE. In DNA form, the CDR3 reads TGTGCCAGCAGCCTGGGACAGAGTGAACAAGAGACCCAGTACTTC. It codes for CASSLGQSEQETQYF.

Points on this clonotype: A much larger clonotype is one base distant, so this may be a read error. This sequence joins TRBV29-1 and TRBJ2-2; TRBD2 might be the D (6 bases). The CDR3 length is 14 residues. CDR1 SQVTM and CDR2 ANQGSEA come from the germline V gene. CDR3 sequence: CSVAGDLNTGELYF. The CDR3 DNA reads TGCAGCGTTGCGGGAGACCTTAACACCGGGGAGCTGTATTTT.

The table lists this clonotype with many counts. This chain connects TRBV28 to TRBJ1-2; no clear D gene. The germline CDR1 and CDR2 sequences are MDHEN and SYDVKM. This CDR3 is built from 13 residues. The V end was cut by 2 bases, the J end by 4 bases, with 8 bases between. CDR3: CASSLGGAYGYTF. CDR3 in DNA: TGTGCCAGCAGTTTAGGAGGTGCCTATGGCTACACCTTC.

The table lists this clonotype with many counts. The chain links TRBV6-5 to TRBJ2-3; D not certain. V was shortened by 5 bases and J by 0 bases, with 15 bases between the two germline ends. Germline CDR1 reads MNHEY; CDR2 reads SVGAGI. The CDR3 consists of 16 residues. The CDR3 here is CASSQRPAWSTDTQYF. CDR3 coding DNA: TGTGCCAGCAGTCAACGCCCCGCCTGGAGCACAGATACGCAGTATTTT.

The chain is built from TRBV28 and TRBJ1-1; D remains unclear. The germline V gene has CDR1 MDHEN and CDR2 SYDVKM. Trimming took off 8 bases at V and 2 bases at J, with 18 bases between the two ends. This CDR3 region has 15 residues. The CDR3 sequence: CASGPNPQVNTEAFF. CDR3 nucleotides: TGTGCCAGCGGTCCAAACCCCCAGGTTAACACTGAAGCTTTCTTT.

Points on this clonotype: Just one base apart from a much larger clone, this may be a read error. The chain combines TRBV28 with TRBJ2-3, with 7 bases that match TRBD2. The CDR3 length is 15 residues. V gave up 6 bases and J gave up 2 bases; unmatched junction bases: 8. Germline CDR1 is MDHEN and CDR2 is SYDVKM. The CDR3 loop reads CASRLGAGSTDTQYF. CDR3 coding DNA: TGTGCCAGCAGGTTAGGAGCGGGATCCACAGATACGCAGTATTTT.

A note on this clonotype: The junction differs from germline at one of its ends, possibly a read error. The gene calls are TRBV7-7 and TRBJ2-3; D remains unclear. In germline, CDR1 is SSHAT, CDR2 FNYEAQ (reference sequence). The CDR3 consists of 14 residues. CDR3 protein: CASSLSPLTETQYF. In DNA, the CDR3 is TGTGCTAGCAGCTTATCGCCGCTCACAGAAACGCAGTATTTT.

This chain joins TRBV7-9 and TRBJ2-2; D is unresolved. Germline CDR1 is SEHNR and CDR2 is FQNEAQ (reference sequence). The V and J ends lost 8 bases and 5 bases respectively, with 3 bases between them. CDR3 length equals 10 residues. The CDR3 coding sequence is TGTGCCAGCGGAACCGGGGAGCTGTTTTTT. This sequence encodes CASGTGELFF. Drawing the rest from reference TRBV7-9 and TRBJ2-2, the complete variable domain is DTGVSQNPRHKITKRGQNVTFRCDPISEHNRLYWYRQTLGQGPEFLTYFQNEAQLEKSRLLSDRFSAERPKGSFSTLEIQRTEQGDSAMYLCASGTGELFFGEGSRLTVL.

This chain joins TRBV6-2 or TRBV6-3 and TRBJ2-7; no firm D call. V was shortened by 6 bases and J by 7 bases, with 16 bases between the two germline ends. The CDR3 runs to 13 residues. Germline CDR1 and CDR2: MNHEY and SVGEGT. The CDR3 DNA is TGTGCCAGCAGCGCCCAACCTCCCAGGGAGCAGTACTTC. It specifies CASSAQPPREQYF.

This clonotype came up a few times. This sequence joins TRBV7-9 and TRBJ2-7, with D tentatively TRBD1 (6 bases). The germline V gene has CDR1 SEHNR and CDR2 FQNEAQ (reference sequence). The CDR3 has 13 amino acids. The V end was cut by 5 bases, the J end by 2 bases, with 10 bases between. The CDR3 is CASSVRDTYEQYF. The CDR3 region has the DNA TGTGCCAGCAGCGTCCGGGACACCTACGAGCAGTACTTC.

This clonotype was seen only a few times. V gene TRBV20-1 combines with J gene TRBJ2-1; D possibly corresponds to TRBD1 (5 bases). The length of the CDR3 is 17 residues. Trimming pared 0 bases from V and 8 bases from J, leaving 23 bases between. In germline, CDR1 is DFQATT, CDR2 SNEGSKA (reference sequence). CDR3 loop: CSARDPNSYRLVDEQFF. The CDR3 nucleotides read TGCAGTGCTAGAGATCCCAACAGCTACAGGCTAGTCGATGAGCAGTTCTTC.

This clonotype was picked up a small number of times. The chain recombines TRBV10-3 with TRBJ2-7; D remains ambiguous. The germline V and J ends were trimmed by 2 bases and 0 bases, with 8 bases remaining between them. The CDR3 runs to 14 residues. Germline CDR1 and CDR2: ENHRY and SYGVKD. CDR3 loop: CAISEDLRSYEQYF. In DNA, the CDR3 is TGTGCCATCAGTGAGGACCTACGCTCCTACGAGCAGTACTTC.

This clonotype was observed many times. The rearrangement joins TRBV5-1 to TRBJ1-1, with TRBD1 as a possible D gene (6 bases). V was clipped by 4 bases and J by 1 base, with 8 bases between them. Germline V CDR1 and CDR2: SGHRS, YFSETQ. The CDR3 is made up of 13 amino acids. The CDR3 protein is CASSLGANTEAFF. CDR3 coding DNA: TGCGCCAGCAGCCTGGGGGCGAACACTGAAGCTTTCTTT.

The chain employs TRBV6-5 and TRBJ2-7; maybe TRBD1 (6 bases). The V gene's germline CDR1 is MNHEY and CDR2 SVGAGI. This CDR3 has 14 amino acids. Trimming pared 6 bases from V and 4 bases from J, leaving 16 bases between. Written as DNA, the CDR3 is TGTGCCAGCAGCGATTCCCTTACAGGGTACGAGCAGTACTTC. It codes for CASSDSLTGYEQYF.